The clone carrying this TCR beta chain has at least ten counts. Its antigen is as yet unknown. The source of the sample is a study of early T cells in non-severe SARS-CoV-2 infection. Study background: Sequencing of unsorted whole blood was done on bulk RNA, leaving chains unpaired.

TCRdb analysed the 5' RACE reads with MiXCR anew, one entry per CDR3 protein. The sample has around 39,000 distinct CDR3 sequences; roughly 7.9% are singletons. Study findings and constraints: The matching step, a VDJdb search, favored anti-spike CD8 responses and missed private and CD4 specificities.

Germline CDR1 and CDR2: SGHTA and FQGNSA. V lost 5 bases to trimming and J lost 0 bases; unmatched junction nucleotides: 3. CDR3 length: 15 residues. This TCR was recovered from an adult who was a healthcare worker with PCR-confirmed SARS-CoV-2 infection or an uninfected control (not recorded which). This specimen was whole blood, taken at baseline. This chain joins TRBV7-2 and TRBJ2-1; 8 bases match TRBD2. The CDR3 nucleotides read TGTGCCAGCAGCATCGGGACTAGCTCCTACAATGAGCAGTTCTTC. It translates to CASSIGTSSYNEQFF.